A single sample is the source of the 22 T cell receptor beta chains below, sequenced in a study of radiotherapy plus CTLA-4 blockade in lung cancer. Repertoires were generated with immunoSEQ multiplex PCR, while TCRdb's copy carries only in-frame clones and drops some. The top ten clones hold 3.3% of a sample with around 100,000 clones, over 65% of them seen once. The source was peripheral blood, collected from a patient treated with radiotherapy plus ipilimumab. These receptors all stem from a human donor with non-small cell lung cancer that progressed on radiotherapy plus ipilimumab. Some clones in this sample may be carry-over from other donors' samples.

The chain has TRBV5-5 and TRBJ1-4; no clear D gene. Germline V gene lookup returns CDR1 SGHKS and CDR2 YYEKEE (reference sequence). This CDR3 is built from 15 residues. V lost 0 bases and J lost 6, with 12 bases in between. This CDR3 reads CASSLEGFGDEKLFF. CDR3 nucleotide sequence: TGTGCCAGCAGCTTGGAAGGGTTTGGAGATGAAAAACTGTTTTTT.

The chain couples TRBV7-8 to TRBJ2-3; 7 nucleotides match TRBD2. Germline assignment: CDR1 SGHVS and CDR2 FQNEAQ. The J segment lost 3 bases and the V segment lost 5 bases, leaving 2 bases of the junction unmatched. This CDR3 comprises 13 residues. The CDR3: CASSKLATDTQYF. The CDR3 nucleotides read TGTGCCAGCAGCAAACTAGCGACAGATACGCAGTATTTT.

The V call is TRBV5-8, the J call TRBJ1-6, with a weak D call TRBD1 (6 bases). Trimming took 4 bases from V and 0 from J, leaving 8 bases between them. Germline V gives CDR1 SGHTS, CDR2 YDEGEE. This CDR3 contains 15 residues. CDR3: CASSGTSSYNSPLHF. In nucleotides, the CDR3 is TGTGCCAGCAGCGGGACAAGCTCCTATAATTCACCCCTCCACTTT.

The sample holds one count of this clone. The rearrangement joins TRBV18 to TRBJ2-7; TRBD1 is a possible D gene (5 bases). V was trimmed by 6 bases and J by 6 bases, leaving 18 bases between them. The CDR3 totals 14 residues. Germline values: CDR1 KGHSH, CDR2 LQKENI. The chain's CDR3 is CASSQAQGSGEQYF. In DNA, the CDR3 is TGTGCCAGCTCCCAGGCCCAGGGCTCGGGCGAGCAGTACTTC. The variable domain in full, completed from reference TRBV18 and TRBJ2-7, reads NAGVMQNPRHLVRRRGQEARLRCSPMKGHSHVYWYRQLPEEGLKFMVYLQKENIIDESGMPKERFSAEFPKEGPSILRIQQVVRGDSAAYFCASSQAQGSGEQYFGPGTRLTVT.

This clone was picked up one time. This chain connects TRBV5-8 to TRBJ2-4, with 9 bases matching TRBD1. Germline V gene sequence: CDR1 SGHTS, CDR2 YDEGEE. V shed 4 bases, J shed 6 bases, and the junction held 8 bases outside the gene matches. This CDR3 is built from 15 residues. The CDR3 coding sequence is TGTGCCAGCAGCGCAAGGACAGGGGATAGAAACATTCAGTACTTC. Amino acid sequence: CASSARTGDRNIQYF.

This clone was counted between two and nine times. CDR3 loop: CATSRERRGKLFF. The DNA for the CDR3 is TGTGCCACCAGCAGAGAACGCCGGGGAAAACTGTTTTTT. The V and J genes are TRBV15 and TRBJ1-4, with D uncertain. Germline V lookup: CDR1 LNHNV, CDR2 YYDKDF (reference sequence). V was cut by 0 bases and J by 10 bases, with 9 bases left in between. The CDR3 covers 13 residues.

The chain joins TRBV5-1 to TRBJ2-1; tentatively, D is TRBD1 (7 bases). The CDR3 has 14 residues. V was shortened by 4 bases and J by 7 bases, with 15 bases between the two germline ends. Per germline, CDR1 SGHRS and CDR2 YFSETQ. The CDR3 spells CASSPTGRGNEQFF. CDR3 bases: TGCGCCAGCAGCCCGACAGGGCGGGGAAATGAGCAGTTCTTC.

The chain carries TRBV9 and TRBJ2-7; 8 bases are a match to TRBD1. Losses at the gene ends were 5 bases for V and 2 bases for J; bases not matched to a gene: 12. CDR3 length equals 16 residues. CDR1 and CDR2 (germline): SGDLS, YYNGEE. The CDR3 is CASSSVGQGAAYEQYF. The CDR3 nucleotides read TGTGCCAGCAGTTCCGTCGGGCAGGGGGCGGCCTACGAGCAGTACTTC.

The V and J genes are TRBV29-1 and TRBJ2-3, with D tentatively TRBD2 (5 bases). The V end lost 7 bases, the J end lost 1 base, and 21 bases lay between the germline ends. CDR1 and CDR2 from the germline V gene are SQVTM and ANQGSEA. CDR3 length: 16 amino acids. CDR3 nucleotide sequence: TGCAGCGCCTCCGGGAACCAAGAACTAGGCACAGATACGCAGTATTTT. Its protein is CSASGNQELGTDTQYF.

The V and J genes are TRBV29-1 and TRBJ1-1; tentative D call: TRBD1 (5 bases). This CDR3 has 13 residues. V was pared by 3 bases and J by 1 base, with 9 bases between. Germline values: CDR1 SQVTM, CDR2 ANQGSEA. The CDR3 region has the DNA TGCAGCGTTGAGGGGGTCGGGAACACTGAAGCTTTCTTT. Translating it yields CSVEGVGNTEAFF.

This rearrangement joins TRBV18 to TRBJ2-5; the D is unclear. Germline V gene lookup returns CDR1 KGHSH and CDR2 LQKENI. CDR3 length: 17 amino acids. V dropped 0 bases and J dropped 5 bases, with 19 bases sitting between them. CDR3 amino acids: CASSPPRLGMGRETQYF. CDR3 coding DNA: TGTGCCAGCTCACCACCTCGGTTGGGAATGGGAAGGGAGACCCAGTACTTC.

The CDR3 region is CASSPGLAAQWETQYF. CDR3 coding DNA: TGCGCCAGCAGCCCCGGACTAGCGGCTCAGTGGGAGACCCAGTACTTC. The chain is built from TRBV5-1 and TRBJ2-5; 10 bases fit TRBD2. Trimming at V came to 4 bases and at J to 5 bases, leaving 11 bases not matched to a gene. Per germline, CDR1 SGHRS and CDR2 YFSETQ. CDR3 size: 16 residues.

This chain connects TRBV2 to TRBJ1-1, with a weak D call TRBD1 (6 bases). V shed 0 bases and J shed 11 bases, with 19 bases lying between them. The CDR3 is 15 amino acids. CDR1 SNHLY and CDR2 FYNNEI come from the germline V gene. The CDR3 is CASSEAIWGHRYAFF. Written as DNA, the CDR3 is TGTGCCAGCAGTGAAGCGATCTGGGGGCATAGGTATGCTTTCTTT.

In the case of this clone: An end of the junction differs from the germline gene, which may be a read error. V gene TRBV29-1 combines with J gene TRBJ2-5, with unresolved D. CDR1 is SQVTM, CDR2 ANQGSEA, per germline. The length of the CDR3 is 13 residues. The CDR3 loop is CSAEYLARETQYF. The CDR3 DNA reads as TGCAGCGCTGAATACTTAGCCAGGGAGACCCAGTACTTC.

The V and J genes are TRBV10-3 and TRBJ2-7, with D tentatively TRBD1 (7 bases). Germline V gene data show CDR1 as ENHRY and CDR2 as SYGVKD. V lost 8 bases and J 4 bases, leaving 15 bases between the germline ends. This CDR3 region has 13 residues. CDR3 DNA: TGTGCCATCCGCGGGGCAGGGGGGTACGAGCAGTACTTC. Protein sequence: CAIRGAGGYEQYF.

The chain combines TRBV10-1 with TRBJ2-7, with 9 bases fitting TRBD1. Germline loops: CDR1 WNHNN, CDR2 SYGVQD (reference sequence). The CDR3 has 15 amino acids. V shed 3 bases, J shed 5 bases, and the junction held 8 bases outside the gene matches. The CDR3 reads CASSEAGQGVHEQYF. In nucleotides, the CDR3 is TGCGCCAGCAGTGAAGCGGGACAGGGTGTCCACGAGCAGTACTTC.

The chain combines TRBV19 with TRBJ1-5; no reliable D call. The V gene lost 5 bases and the J gene lost 6 bases, with 20 bases spanning the gap. The CDR3 is 16 amino acids. Germline values: CDR1 LNHDA, CDR2 SQIVND (reference sequence). The CDR3 region has the DNA TGTGCCAGTAGTCGAGGGTCCGGTAGAGCACGTCAGCCCCAGCATTTT. It yields the protein CASSRGSGRARQPQHF.

There are a few counts of this clone. This sequence joins TRBV5-6 and TRBJ2-2; the match to TRBD1 covers 8 bases. This CDR3 is 15 amino acids long. V was clipped by 6 bases and J by 1 base; unmatched bases: 5. Per germline, CDR1 SGHDT and CDR2 YYEEEE. This chain's CDR3 is CASIRGTGNTGELFF. DNA of the CDR3: TGTGCCAGCATCCGGGGGACAGGGAACACCGGGGAGCTGTTTTTT. The full variable domain, in which reference TRBV5-6 and TRBJ2-2 provide the parts outside the CDR3, is DAGVTQSPTHLIKTRGQQVTLRCSPKSGHDTVSWYQQALGQGPQFIFQYYEEEERQRGNFPDRFSGHQFPNYSSELNVNALLLGDSALYLCASIRGTGNTGELFFGEGSRLTVL.

The J gene is TRBJ2-7, the V gene TRBV6-1; 14 nucleotides match TRBD2. The CDR3 is 16 residues long. V was clipped by 8 bases and J by 9 bases; unmatched bases: 15. CDR1 and CDR2 (germline): MNHNS, SASEGT. CDR3 residues: CASRGTSGGFAYGQYF. The CDR3 DNA sequence: TGTGCCAGCCGTGGGACTAGCGGGGGTTTTGCCTATGGGCAGTACTTC.

The V call is TRBV5-1, the J call TRBJ1-5, with 10 bases lining up with TRBD1. The V gene end was trimmed by 5 bases and the J gene end by 6 bases; junction bases not matched to a gene: 2. The CDR3 contains 13 residues. Germline V gene data show CDR1 as SGHRS and CDR2 as YFSETQ. The CDR3 protein is CASSWTGGQPQHF. The CDR3 nucleotides are TGCGCCAGCAGTTGGACAGGGGGTCAGCCCCAGCATTTT.

J is TRBJ1-2 and V is TRBV5-6; D not resolved. This CDR3 contains 12 residues. Trimming took 2 bases from V and 5 from J, leaving 7 bases between them. Germline V gives CDR1 SGHDT, CDR2 YYEEEE. The CDR3 is CASSLGRYGYTF. Written as DNA, the CDR3 is TGTGCCAGCAGCTTAGGTAGATATGGCTACACCTTC.

The DNA for the CDR3 is TGTGCCTGGAGACGGGGGAGTTACACTGAAGCTTTCTTT. It encodes CAWRRGSYTEAFF. The chain recombines TRBV30 with TRBJ1-1, with D possibly TRBD1 on 5 matching bases. Germline CDR1 GTSNPN, CDR2 SVGIG (reference sequence). CDR3 length equals 13 residues. With 3 bases removed from V and 3 bases from J, the gap between germline ends came to 11 bases.